What follows is one TCR beta chain and its context. There is no known antigen for this receptor. No qualities accompany the bases; no much larger clone lies one base away. RNA was extracted with the RNeasy kit and 0.5 to 1 ug was reverse transcribed using random hexamers. The immunoSEQ multiplex PCR assay, covering 54 Vbeta and 13 Jbeta segments, was used to amplify TCR beta CDR3 regions. Bias from PCR amplification was corrected by using a synthetic template baseline for primer optimization and for computational correction. On the authors' methods: Only productive sequences were kept, with reads annotated to V, D and J genes according to IMGT and analyzed in immunoSEQ Analyzer. To calculate clonality, Shannon entropy was normalized by log2 of the number of productive unique sequences and then subtracted from one. For each patient and control, public and private clones were evaluated among the 100 most prevalent clones. Clones were defined as Susac-specific when absent from the healthy and MS cohorts, from over 950 published viral clones and from other ImmuneACCESS disease sequences. TCRdb reran the public reads through fastp at Q25 and MiXCR, keeping productive beta chains. CDR3 protein sequences are deduplicated, and each keeps its most common genes and DNA. What appears here as the V and J calls and clone size reflects TCRdb's work, not the paper's. In all, the sample holds some 300,000 distinct CDR3 sequences, and around 89% of those were seen once. Jointly, the top ten make up under 0.2% of the sample.

This sample was included in a study of CD8 T cells in Susac syndrome (dated by TCRdb to the late 2010s). About the investigation overall: Repertoire sequencing was used to test whether CD8+ T cell activation and differentiation in Susac syndrome was antigen driven. CD8+ T cell repertoire clonality was compared between more than 9 healthy donors, some 14 Susac syndrome patients and some 15 multiple sclerosis patients. Overall study outcomes, separate from this receptor: The number of individuals in the TCR sequencing and HLA analysis was recognized as being relatively small.

The CDR3 covers 15 residues, taking in both the cysteine and the phenylalanine. The DNA shown is the 45-base CDR3, in frame from base 1. Sequences LGHNA (CDR1) and YSLEER (CDR2) are obtained from the germline V gene. V loses 0 bases, J loses 2 bases, and the germline ends lie 10 bases apart. High-throughput TCR beta sequencing profiled peripheral blood CD8+ and CD4+ T cells from healthy donors, Susac syndrome patients and multiple sclerosis patients. The multiple sclerosis controls were treatment-naive patients whose relapsing-remitting disease, either stable or active, fulfilled the revised McDonald criteria. Bulk CD8+ and CD4+ T cells were purified by magnetic negative isolation, while CD8+ TEMRA cells were enriched using FACS. Blood was collected in EDTA tubes and processed within 24 hours, with PBMCs isolated through density gradient centrifugation. PBMCs destined for TCR sequencing were cryopreserved in liquid nitrogen and later thawed in a 37 °C water bath. The sorted or isolated CD4+, CD8+ and CD8+ TEMRA cells had a purity of 90% or higher.

Sequencing was performed on CD8+ T cells from PBMCs. The sequence is built from TRBV4-3 and TRBJ1-2; the D gene is possibly TRBD1, with 5 bases matching. This TCR was sampled from a human donor with multiple sclerosis. The CDR3 protein is CASSQEGTANYGYTF. The DNA sequence is given as TGCGCCAGCAGCCAAGAGGGGACGGCAAACTATGGCTACACCTTC.